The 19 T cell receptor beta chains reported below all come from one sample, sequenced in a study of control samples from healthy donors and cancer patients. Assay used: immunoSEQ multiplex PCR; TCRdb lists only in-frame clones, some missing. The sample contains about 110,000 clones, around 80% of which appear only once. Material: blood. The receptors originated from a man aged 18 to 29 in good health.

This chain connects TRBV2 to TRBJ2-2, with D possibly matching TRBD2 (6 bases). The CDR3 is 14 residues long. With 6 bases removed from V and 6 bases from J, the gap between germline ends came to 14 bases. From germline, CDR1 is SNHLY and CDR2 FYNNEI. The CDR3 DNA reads TGTGCCAGCAGAATGGGACTTAAAGCCGGGGAGCTGTTTTTT. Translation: CASRMGLKAGELFF.

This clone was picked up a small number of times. DNA of the CDR3: TGCAGCGCGACTGGACTAGCGGGGGGGGCCCAAGAGACCCAGTACTTC. Amino acid sequence: CSATGLAGGAQETQYF. This sequence joins TRBV29-1 and TRBJ2-5; the match to TRBD2 covers 15 bases. This CDR3 spans 16 amino acids. CDR1 and CDR2 from the germline V gene are SQVTM and ANQGSEA. Germline trimming cut 7 bases from V and 1 base from J; bases unmatched to any gene: 7.

The chain's CDR3 is CASSEVGAMNTEAFF. CDR3 nucleotides: TGCGCCAGCAGCGAGGTAGGAGCCATGAACACTGAAGCTTTCTTT. This chain connects TRBV5-1 to TRBJ1-1, with no clear D. V dropped 4 bases and J dropped 0 bases, with 13 bases sitting between them. Germline CDR1 reads SGHRS; CDR2 reads YFSETQ. There are 15 residues in the CDR3.

The CDR3 bases are TGTGCCAGCAGCTTAGTTTCCAGGGGCGTTAAAGGCGGGGAGCTGTTTTTT. The encoded protein is CASSLVSRGVKGGELFF. The chain carries TRBV7-8 and TRBJ2-2; TRBD1 might be the D (6 bases). The germline gives CDR1 SGHVS, CDR2 FQNEAQ. This CDR3 is 17 amino acids long. Trimming left V 1 base short and J 7 bases short, with 19 bases between. The entire variable domain, with the rest obtained from reference TRBV7-8 and TRBJ2-2, is as follows: GAGVSQSPRYKVAKRGQDVALRCDPISGHVSLFWYQQALGQGPEFLTYFQNEAQLDKSGLPSDRFFAERPEGSVSTLKIQRTQQEDSAVYLCASSLVSRGVKGGELFFGEGSRLTVL.

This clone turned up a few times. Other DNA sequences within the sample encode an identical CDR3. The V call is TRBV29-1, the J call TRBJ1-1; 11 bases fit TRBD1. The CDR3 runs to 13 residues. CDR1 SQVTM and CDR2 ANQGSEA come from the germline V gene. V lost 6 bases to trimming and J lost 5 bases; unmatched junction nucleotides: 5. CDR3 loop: CSVGQGASTEAFF. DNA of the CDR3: TGCAGCGTCGGACAGGGGGCATCAACTGAAGCTTTCTTT.

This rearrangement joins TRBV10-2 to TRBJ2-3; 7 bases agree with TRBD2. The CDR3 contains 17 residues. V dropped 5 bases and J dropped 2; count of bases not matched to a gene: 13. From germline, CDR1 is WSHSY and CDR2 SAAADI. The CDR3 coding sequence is TGCGCCAGCAGTTACCTCGGGGGACTAACAACCACAGATACGCAGTATTTT. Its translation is CASSYLGGLTTTDTQYF.

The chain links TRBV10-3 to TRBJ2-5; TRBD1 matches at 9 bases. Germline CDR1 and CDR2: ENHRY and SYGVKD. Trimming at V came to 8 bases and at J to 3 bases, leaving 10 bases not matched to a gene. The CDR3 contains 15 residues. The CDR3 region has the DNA TGTGCCATCTCGGGCGAGGGGACAGGGAAAGAGACCCAGTACTTC. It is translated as CAISGEGTGKETQYF.

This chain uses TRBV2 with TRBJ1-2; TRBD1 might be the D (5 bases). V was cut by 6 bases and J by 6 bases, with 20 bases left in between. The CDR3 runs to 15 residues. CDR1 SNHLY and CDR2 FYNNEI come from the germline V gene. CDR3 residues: CASSPERRGSDGYTF. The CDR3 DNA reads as TGTGCCAGCAGCCCTGAACGTAGGGGCTCGGATGGCTACACCTTC.

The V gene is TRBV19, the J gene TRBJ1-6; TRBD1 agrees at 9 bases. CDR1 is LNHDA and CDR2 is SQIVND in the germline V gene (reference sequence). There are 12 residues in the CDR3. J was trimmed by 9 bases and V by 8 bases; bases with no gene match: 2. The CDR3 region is CASGDRASPLHF. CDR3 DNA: TGTGCCAGTGGGGACAGGGCTTCACCCCTCCACTTT.

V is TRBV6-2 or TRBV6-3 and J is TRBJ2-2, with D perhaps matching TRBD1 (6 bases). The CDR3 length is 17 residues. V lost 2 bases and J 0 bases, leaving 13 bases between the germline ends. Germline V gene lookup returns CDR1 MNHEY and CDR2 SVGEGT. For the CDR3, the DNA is TGTGCCAGCAGTTACCGTAAGACAGGAACGAACACCGGGGAGCTGTTTTTT. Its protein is CASSYRKTGTNTGELFF.

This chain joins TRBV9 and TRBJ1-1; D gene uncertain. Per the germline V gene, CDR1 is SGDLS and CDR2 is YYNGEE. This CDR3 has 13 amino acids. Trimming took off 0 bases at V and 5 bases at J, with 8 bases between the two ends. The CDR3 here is CASSVVPGTEAFF. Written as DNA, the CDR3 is TGTGCCAGCAGCGTAGTTCCGGGGACTGAAGCTTTCTTT.

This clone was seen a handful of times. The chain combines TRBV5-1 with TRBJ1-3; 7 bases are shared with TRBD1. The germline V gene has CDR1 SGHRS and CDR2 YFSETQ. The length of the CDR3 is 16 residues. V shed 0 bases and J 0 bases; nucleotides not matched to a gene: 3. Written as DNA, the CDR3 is TGCGCCAGCAGCTTGGGGGGACAGAGCTCTGGAAACACCATATATTTT. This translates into CASSLGGQSSGNTIYF.

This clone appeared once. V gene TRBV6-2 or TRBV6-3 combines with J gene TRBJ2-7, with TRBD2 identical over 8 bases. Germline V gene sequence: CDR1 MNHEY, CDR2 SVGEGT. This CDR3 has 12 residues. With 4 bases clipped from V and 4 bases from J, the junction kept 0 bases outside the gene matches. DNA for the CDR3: TGTGCCAGCAGTTCGGGGGGGTACGAGCAGTACTTC. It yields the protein CASSSGGYEQYF.

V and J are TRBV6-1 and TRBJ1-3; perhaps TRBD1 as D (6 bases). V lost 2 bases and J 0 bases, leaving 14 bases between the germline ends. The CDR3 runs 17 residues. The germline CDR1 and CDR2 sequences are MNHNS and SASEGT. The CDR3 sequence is CASSESRGANSGNTIYF. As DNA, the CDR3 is TGTGCCAGCAGTGAATCACGGGGGGCAAACTCTGGAAACACCATATATTTT.

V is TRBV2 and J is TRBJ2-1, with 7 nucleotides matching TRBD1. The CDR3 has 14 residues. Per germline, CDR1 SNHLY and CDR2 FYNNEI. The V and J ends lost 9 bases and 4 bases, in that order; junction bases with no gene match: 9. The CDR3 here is CASLQGWSYNEQFF. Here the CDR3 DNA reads TGTGCCAGTTTACAGGGGTGGTCGTACAATGAGCAGTTCTTC. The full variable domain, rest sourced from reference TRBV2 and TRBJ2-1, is EPEVTQTPSHQVTQMGQEVILRCVPISNHLYFYWYRQILGQKVEFLVSFYNNEISEKSEIFDDQFSVERPDGSNFTLKIRSTKLEDSAMYFCASLQGWSYNEQFFGPGTRLTVL.

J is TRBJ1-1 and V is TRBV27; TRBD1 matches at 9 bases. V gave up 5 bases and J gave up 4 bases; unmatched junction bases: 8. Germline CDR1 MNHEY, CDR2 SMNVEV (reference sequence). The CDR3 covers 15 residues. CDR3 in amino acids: CASSLTGGPGTEAFF. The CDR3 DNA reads TGTGCCAGCAGTCTGACAGGGGGTCCAGGCACTGAAGCTTTCTTT.

The CDR3 DNA follows: TGTGCCAGCAGTTCCCCGGACAGGGGGCGTACGACCCAGTACTTC. It is translated as CASSSPDRGRTTQYF. This chain joins TRBV28 and TRBJ2-5; TRBD1 aligns across 11 bases. The CDR3 loop spans 15 amino acids. V gave up 4 bases and J gave up 7 bases; unmatched junction bases: 8. CDR1 and CDR2 from the germline V gene are MDHEN and SYDVKM.

For the CDR3, the DNA is TGTGCCAGCAGTTACTCCCCTCCCCCGGGGTGGGAGTACTTC. It yields the protein CASSYSPPPGWEYF. V and J are TRBV6-5 and TRBJ2-5, with D possibly being TRBD2 (5 bases). Trimming left V 0 bases short and J 12 bases short, with 17 bases between. Germline V gene data show CDR1 as MNHEY and CDR2 as SVGAGI. CDR3 length: 14 amino acids.

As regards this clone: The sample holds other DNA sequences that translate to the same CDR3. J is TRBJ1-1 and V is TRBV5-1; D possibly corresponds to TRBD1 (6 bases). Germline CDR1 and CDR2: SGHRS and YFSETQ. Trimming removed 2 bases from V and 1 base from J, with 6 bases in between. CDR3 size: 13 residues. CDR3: CASSLQGNTEAFF. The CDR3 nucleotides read TGCGCCAGCAGCTTACAGGGGAACACTGAAGCTTTCTTT.